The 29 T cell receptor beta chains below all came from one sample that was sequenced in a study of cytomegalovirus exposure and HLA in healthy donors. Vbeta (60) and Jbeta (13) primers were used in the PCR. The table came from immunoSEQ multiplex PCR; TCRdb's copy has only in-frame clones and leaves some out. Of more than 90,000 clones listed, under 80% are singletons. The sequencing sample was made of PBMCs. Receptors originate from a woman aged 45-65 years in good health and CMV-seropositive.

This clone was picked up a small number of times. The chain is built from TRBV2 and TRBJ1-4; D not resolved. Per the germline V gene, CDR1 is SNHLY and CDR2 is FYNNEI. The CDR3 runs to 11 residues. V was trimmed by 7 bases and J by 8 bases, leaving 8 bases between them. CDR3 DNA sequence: TGTGCCAGCAACCTAAACGAAAAACTGTTTTTT. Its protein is CASNLNEKLFF.

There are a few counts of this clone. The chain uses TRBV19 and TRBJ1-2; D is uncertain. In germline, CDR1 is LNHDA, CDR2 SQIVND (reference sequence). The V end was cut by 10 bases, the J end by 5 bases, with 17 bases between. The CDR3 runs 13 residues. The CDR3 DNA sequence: TGTGCCATAAGGAGGGAAGGTTCTTATGGCTACACCTTC. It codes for CAIRREGSYGYTF.

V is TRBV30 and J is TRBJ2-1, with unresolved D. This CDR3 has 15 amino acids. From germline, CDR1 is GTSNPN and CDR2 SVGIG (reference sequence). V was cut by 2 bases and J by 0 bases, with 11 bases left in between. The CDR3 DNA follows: TGTGCCTGGAGTAATTGGGCGAGCTCCTACAATGAGCAGTTCTTC. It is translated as CAWSNWASSYNEQFF.

CDR3 bases: TGTGCCAGCAGAGGCAGACAGGACCAGTTCCGATTTAACTACGAGCAGTACTTC. It codes for CASRGRQDQFRFNYEQYF. The V and J genes are TRBV2 and TRBJ2-7; tentative D call: TRBD1 (6 bases). V lost 6 bases, J lost 3 bases, and 27 bases lay in between. CDR1 SNHLY and CDR2 FYNNEI come from the germline V gene. This CDR3 region has 18 residues.

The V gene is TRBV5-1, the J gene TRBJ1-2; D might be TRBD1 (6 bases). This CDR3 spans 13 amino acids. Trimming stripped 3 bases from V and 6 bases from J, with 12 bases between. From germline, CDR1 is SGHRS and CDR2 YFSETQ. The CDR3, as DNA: TGCGCCAGCAGCTCCGGGACAAACCATGGCTACACCTTC. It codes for CASSSGTNHGYTF.

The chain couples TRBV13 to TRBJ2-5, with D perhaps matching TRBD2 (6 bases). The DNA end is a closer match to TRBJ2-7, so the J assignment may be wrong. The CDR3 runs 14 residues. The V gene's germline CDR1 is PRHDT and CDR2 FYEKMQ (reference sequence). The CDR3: CASRSGAGTYEQYF. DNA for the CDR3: TGTGCCAGCAGGTCCGGAGCGGGCACCTACGAGCAGTACTTC.

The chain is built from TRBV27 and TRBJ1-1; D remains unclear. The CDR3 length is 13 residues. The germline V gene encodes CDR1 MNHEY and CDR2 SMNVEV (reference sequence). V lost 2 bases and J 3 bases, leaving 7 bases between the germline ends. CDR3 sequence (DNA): TGTGCCAGCAGTTTAAGGACTTACACTGAAGCTTTCTTT. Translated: CASSLRTYTEAFF.

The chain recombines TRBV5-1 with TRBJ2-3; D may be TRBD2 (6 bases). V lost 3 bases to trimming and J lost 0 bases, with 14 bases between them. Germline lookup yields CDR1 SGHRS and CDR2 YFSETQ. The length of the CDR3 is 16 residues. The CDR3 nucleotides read TGCGCCAGCAGCTCGGCTAGCGTTTCTAGCACAGATACGCAGTATTTT. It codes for CASSSASVSSTDTQYF. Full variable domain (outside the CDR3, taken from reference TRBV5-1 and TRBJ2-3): KAGVTQTPRYLIKTRGQQVTLSCSPISGHRSVSWYQQTPGQGLQFLFEYFSETQRNKGNFPGRFSGRQFSNSRSEMNVSTLELGDSALYLCASSSASVSSTDTQYFGPGTRLTVL.

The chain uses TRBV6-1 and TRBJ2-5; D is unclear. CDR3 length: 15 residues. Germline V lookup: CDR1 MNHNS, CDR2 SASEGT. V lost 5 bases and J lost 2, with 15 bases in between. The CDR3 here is CASSPTRLPQETQYF. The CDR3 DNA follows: TGTGCCAGCAGTCCCACTCGACTTCCTCAAGAGACCCAGTACTTC.

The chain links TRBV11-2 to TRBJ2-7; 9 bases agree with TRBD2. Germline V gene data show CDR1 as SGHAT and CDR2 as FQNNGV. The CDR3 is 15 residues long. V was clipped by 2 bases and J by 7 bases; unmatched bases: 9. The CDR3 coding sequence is TGTGCCAGCAGCTTACAACCCGGGACTAGCCGAGAGCAGTACTTC. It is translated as CASSLQPGTSREQYF.

CDR3 DNA: TGTGCCAGCAGGATGACAGGGCGGTGGACTGAAGCTTTCTTT. Amino acids: CASRMTGRWTEAFF. This chain uses TRBV28 with TRBJ1-1, with TRBD1 matching over 7 bases. Germline CDR1 MDHEN, CDR2 SYDVKM. The CDR3 runs to 14 residues. Trimming cost V 6 bases and J 5 bases; bases outside gene matches: 9.

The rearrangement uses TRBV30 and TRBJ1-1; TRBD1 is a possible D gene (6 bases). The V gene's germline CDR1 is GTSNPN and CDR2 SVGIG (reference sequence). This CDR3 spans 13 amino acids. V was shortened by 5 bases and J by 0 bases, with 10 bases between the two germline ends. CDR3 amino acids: CAWDAGVNTEAFF. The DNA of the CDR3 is TGTGCCTGGGACGCAGGGGTGAACACTGAAGCTTTCTTT.

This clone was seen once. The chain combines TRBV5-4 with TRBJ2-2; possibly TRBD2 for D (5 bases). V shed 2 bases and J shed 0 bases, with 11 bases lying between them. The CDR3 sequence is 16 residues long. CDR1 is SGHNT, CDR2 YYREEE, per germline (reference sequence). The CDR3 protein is CASSFEGGANTGELFF. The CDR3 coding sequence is TGTGCCAGCAGCTTCGAGGGTGGTGCGAACACCGGGGAGCTGTTTTTT. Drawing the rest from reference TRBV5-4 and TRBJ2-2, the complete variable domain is ETGVTQSPTHLIKTRGQQVTLRCSSQSGHNTVSWYQQALGQGPQFIFQYYREEENGRGNFPPRFSGLQFPNYSSELNVNALELDDSALYLCASSFEGGANTGELFFGEGSRLTVL.

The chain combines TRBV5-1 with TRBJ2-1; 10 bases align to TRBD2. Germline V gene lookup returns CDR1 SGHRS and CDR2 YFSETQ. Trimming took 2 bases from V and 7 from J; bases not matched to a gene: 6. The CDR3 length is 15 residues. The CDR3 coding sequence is TGCGCCAGCAGCTTAAGCGGGGGGGCTTGGAATGAGCAGTTCTTC. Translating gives CASSLSGGAWNEQFF.

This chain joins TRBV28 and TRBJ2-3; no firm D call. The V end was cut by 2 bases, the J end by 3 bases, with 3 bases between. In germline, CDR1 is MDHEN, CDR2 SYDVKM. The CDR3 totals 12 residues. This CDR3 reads CASSLRTDTQYF. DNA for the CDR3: TGTGCCAGCAGTTTACGGACAGATACGCAGTATTTT.

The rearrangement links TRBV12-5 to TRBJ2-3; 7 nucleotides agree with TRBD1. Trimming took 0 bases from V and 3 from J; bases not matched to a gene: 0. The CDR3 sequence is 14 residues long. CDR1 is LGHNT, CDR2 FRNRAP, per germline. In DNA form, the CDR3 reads TGTGCTAGTGGTTTGGTACAGGGGACAGATACGCAGTATTTT. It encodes CASGLVQGTDTQYF.

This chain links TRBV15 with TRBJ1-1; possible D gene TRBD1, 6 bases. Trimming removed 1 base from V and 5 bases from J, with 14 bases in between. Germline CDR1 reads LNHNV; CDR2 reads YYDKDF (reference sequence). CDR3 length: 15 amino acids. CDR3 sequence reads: CATSRASGARTEAFF. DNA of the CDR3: TGTGCCACCAGCAGAGCTTCAGGGGCTCGAACTGAAGCTTTCTTT.

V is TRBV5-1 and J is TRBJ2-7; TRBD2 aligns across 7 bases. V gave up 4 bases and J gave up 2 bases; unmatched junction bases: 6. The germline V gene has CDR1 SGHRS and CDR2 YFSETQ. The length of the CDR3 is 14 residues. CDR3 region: CASSLGSGAYEQYF. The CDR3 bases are TGCGCCAGCAGCCTCGGCAGCGGGGCCTACGAGCAGTACTTC.

CDR3 loop: CASTPWGGSAHEQYF. For the CDR3, the DNA is TGTGCCAGCACCCCCTGGGGCGGGAGTGCCCACGAGCAGTACTTC. This chain joins TRBV2 and TRBJ2-7; 7 bases line up with TRBD2. CDR1 is SNHLY, CDR2 FYNNEI, per germline. This CDR3 is built from 15 residues. V shed 7 bases, J shed 5 bases, and the junction held 14 bases outside the gene matches.

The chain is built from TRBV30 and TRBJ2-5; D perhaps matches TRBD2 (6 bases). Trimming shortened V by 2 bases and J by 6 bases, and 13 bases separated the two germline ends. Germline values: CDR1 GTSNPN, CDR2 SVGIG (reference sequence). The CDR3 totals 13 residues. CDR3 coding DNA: TGTGCCTGGAGTTCTAGCGACGGAAAGACCCAGTACTTC. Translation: CAWSSSDGKTQYF.

For the CDR3, the DNA is TGTGCCTGGAGTATGGGCTGGACAGGGAAGGGCGAGACCCAGTACTTC. It codes for CAWSMGWTGKGETQYF. This chain joins TRBV30 and TRBJ2-5; 8 bases agree with TRBD1. The germline V gene has CDR1 GTSNPN and CDR2 SVGIG (reference sequence). The V segment lost 2 bases and the J segment 5 bases; nucleotides outside the gene matches: 13. This CDR3 comprises 16 residues. Full variable domain (missing parts from reference TRBV30 and TRBJ2-5): SQTIHQWPATLVQPVGSPLSLECTVEGTSNPNLYWYRQAAGRGLQLLFYSVGIGQISSEVPQNLSASRPQDRQFILSSKKLLLSDSGFYLCAWSMGWTGKGETQYFGPGTRLLVL.

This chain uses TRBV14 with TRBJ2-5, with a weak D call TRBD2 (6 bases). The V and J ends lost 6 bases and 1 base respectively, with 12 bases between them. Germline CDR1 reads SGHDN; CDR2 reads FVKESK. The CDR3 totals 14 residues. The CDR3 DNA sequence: TGTGCCAGCAGTTGGAGGGGATCCCAAGAGACCCAGTACTTC. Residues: CASSWRGSQETQYF.

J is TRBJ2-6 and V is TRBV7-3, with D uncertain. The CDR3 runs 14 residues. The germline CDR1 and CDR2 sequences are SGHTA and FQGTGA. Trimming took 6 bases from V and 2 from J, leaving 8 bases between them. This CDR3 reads CASRPPAGANVLTF. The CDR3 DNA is TGTGCCAGCAGACCCCCGGCTGGGGCCAACGTCCTGACTTTC.

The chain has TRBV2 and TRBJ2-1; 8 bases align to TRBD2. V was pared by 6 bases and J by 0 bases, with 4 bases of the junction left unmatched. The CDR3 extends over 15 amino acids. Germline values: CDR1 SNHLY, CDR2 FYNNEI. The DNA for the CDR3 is TGTGCCAGCAGGTTAGCGGGGAGCTCCTACAATGAGCAGTTCTTC. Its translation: CASRLAGSSYNEQFF. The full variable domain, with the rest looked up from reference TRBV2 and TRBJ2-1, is EPEVTQTPSHQVTQMGQEVILRCVPISNHLYFYWYRQILGQKVEFLVSFYNNEISEKSEIFDDQFSVERPDGSNFTLKIRSTKLEDSAMYFCASRLAGSSYNEQFFGPGTRLTVL.

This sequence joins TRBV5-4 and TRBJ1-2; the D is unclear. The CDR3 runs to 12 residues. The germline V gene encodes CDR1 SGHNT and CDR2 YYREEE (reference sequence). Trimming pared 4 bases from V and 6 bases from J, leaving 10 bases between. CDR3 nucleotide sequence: TGTGCCAGCAGCCGCCGGACTGATGGCTACACCTTC. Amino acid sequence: CASSRRTDGYTF.

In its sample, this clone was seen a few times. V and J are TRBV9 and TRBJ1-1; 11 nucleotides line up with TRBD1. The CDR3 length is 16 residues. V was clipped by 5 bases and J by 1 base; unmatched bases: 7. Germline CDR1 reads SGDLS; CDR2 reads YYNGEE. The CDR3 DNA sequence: TGTGCCAGCAGGCCGGGACAGGGGGAACCGAACACTGAAGCTTTCTTT. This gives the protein CASRPGQGEPNTEAFF.

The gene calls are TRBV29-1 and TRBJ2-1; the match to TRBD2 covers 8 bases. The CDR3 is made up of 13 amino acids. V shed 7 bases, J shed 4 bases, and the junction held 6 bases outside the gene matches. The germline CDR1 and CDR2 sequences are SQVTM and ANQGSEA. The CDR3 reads CSAGGRIYNEQFF. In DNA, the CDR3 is TGCAGCGCTGGCGGGAGGATTTACAATGAGCAGTTCTTC.

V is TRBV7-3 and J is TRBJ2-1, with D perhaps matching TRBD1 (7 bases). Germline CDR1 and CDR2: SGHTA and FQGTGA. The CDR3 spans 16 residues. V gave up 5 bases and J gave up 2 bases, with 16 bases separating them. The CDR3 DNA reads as TGTGCCAGCAGCCCGGAGGGGGCCGGGACCTACAATGAGCAGTTCTTC. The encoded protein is CASSPEGAGTYNEQFF.

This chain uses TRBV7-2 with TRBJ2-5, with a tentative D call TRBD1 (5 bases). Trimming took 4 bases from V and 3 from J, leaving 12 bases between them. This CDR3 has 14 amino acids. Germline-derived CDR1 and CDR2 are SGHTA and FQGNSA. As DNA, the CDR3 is TGTGCCAGCAGCTCAGGGCCTGCGGAAGAGACCCAGTACTTC. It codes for CASSSGPAEETQYF.